What follows are 2 T cell receptor beta chains derived from one specimen sequenced in a study of blood T cell repertoires in COVID-19. Generated by immunoSEQ multiplex PCR, the TCRdb table keeps only in-frame clones and is missing some. The sample records hundreds of thousands of clones, approximately 83% being singletons. Sequenced input: peripheral blood. These receptors came from a woman aged 25 to 39 with COVID-19, enrolled during active disease.

The chain recombines TRBV7-9 with TRBJ2-3; D is perhaps TRBD2 (5 bases). Germline values: CDR1 SEHNR, CDR2 FQNEAQ (reference sequence). V was trimmed by 1 base and J by 1 base, leaving 6 bases between them. The CDR3 loop spans 14 amino acids. The CDR3 spells CASSLVRGTDTQYF. For the CDR3, the DNA is TGTGCCAGCAGCTTAGTGCGGGGCACAGATACGCAGTATTTT.

This clone was seen once. V usage is TRBV4-2 and J usage is TRBJ2-7; maybe TRBD2 (5 bases). Germline assignment: CDR1 LGHNA and CDR2 YNFKEQ. V shed 1 base and J shed 1 base, with 8 bases lying between them. The CDR3 contains 14 residues. CDR3 DNA: TGTGCCAGCAGCCAAGGGACTCATTCCTACGAGCAGTACTTC. It encodes CASSQGTHSYEQYF.